This is a list of T cell receptor beta chains from one sample in a study of early T cells in non-severe SARS-CoV-2 infection. TCRdb processed the 5' RACE reads anew with MiXCR; each CDR3 protein has one entry. The table records tens of thousands of distinct CDR3 sequences, about an eighth of them present only once. Sequenced sample: whole blood. The receptors derive from an adult who was a healthcare worker with PCR-confirmed SARS-CoV-2 infection or an uninfected control (not recorded which). Each CDR3 is given with its conserved first and last residue. The order of the fields is J gene, clone size, V gene, CDR3 protein. Expanded clones are given a class, and other clones once, few, many or no size at all.

J: TRBJ2-7; size: -; V: TRBV6-1; CDR3: CASSESTGVPYEQYF
J: TRBJ1-5; size: -; V: TRBV9; CDR3: CASSAGQGPSNQPQHF
J: TRBJ1-1; size: many; V: TRBV4-3; CDR3: CASSQRGITEAFF
J: TRBJ2-3; size: -; V: TRBV20-1; CDR3: CSARVAGNTDTQYF
J: TRBJ1-2; size: -; V: TRBV24-1; CDR3: CATSDCPRTGEKPHGYTF
J: TRBJ1-5; size: -; V: TRBV18; CDR3: CASSPLTGSNQPQHF
J: TRBJ1-6; size: -; V: TRBV6-5; CDR3: CASSDRGNSPLHF
J: TRBJ2-7; size: many; V: TRBV4-3; CDR3: CASSQDPTGREQYF
J: TRBJ1-2; size: many; V: TRBV4-3; CDR3: CASSQDRGWAYGYTF
J: TRBJ2-7; size: -; V: TRBV20-1; CDR3: CSARDRGLGHEQYF
J: TRBJ2-5; size: -; V: TRBV20-1; CDR3: CSARVTSGGRETQYF
J: TRBJ2-7; size: many; V: TRBV4-1; CDR3: CASSQVSQRGYEQYF
J: TRBJ2-1; size: many; V: TRBV5-6; CDR3: CASSFRGVGSYNEQFF
J: TRBJ2-7; size: many; V: TRBV19; CDR3: CASSIGGLYEQYF
J: TRBJ2-7; size: -; V: TRBV6-1; CDR3: CASSAYSTGGYEQYF